The 8 T cell receptor beta chains presented below share a single source sample, sequenced in a study of T-cell memory formation after mild COVID-19. One entry per CDR3 protein results from TCRdb running MiXCR on the 5' RACE reads. The top ten hold around 12% of the sample, which has roughly 580,000 distinct CDR3 sequences, roughly 18% seen once. The specimen sequenced was PBMCs or a T cell subset sorted from them (not recorded which). The receptor set was obtained from an adult woman who had mild COVID-19 (a few samples of this study predate the infection). Cell type and time point are not known.

The chain is built from TRBV7-3 and TRBJ2-5; 13 bases agree with TRBD2. Germline-derived CDR1 and CDR2 are SGHTA and FQGTGA. Losses at the gene ends were 5 bases for V and 4 bases for J; bases not matched to a gene: 4. The CDR3 length is 15 residues. CDR3 DNA sequence: TGTGCCAGCAGCCCCGGACTAGCGGGAGTAGAGACCCAGTACTTC. This encodes CASSPGLAGVETQYF. Based on the CDR3 plus reference TRBV7-3 and TRBJ2-5, the full variable domain is GAGVSQTPSNKVTEKGKYVELRCDPISGHTALYWYRQSLGQGPEFLIYFQGTGAADDSGLPNDRFFAVRPEGSVSTLKIQRTERGDSAVYLCASSPGLAGVETQYFGPGTRLLVL.

This clonotype was seen many times. This chain uses TRBV11-2 with TRBJ1-2; D gene unclear. The CDR3 sequence is 14 residues long. V was pared by 2 bases and J by 0 bases, with 7 bases between. Germline assignment: CDR1 SGHAT and CDR2 FQNNGV. The chain's CDR3 is CASSLTRTNYGYTF. CDR3 DNA sequence: TGTGCCAGCAGCTTAACCAGGACTAACTATGGCTACACCTTC.

The chain links TRBV25-1 to TRBJ2-6; TRBD1 aligns across 7 bases. Germline CDR1 reads MGHDK; CDR2 reads SYGVNS. V lost 6 bases and J lost 0; bases outside the gene matches: 5. The CDR3 runs to 16 residues. The CDR3, as DNA: TGTGCCAGCAGGCCAGGGGGAATCTCTGGGGCCAACGTCCTGACTTTC. Residues: CASRPGGISGANVLTF.

CDR3 coding DNA: TGCAGCGTGACGACAGGGAACACTGAAGCTTTCTTT. Translating it yields CSVTTGNTEAFF. This chain connects TRBV29-1 to TRBJ1-1; D perhaps matches TRBD1 (6 bases). The CDR3 is 12 residues long. V lost 6 bases to trimming and J lost 1 base, with 9 bases between them. Germline loops: CDR1 SQVTM, CDR2 ANQGSEA.

The V and J genes are TRBV19 and TRBJ2-3; 9 nucleotides agree with TRBD2. V lost 5 bases to trimming and J lost 2 bases; unmatched junction nucleotides: 11. The CDR3 has 17 residues. Germline values: CDR1 LNHDA, CDR2 SQIVND (reference sequence). The CDR3 loop reads CASSPRTTSGVTDTQYF. As DNA, the CDR3 is TGTGCCAGTAGTCCTCGCACGACTAGCGGTGTCACAGATACGCAGTATTTT.

This clonotype occurred a few times. V usage is TRBV5-1 and J usage is TRBJ2-1; 8 bases agree with TRBD2. This CDR3 comprises 16 residues. Trimming removed 4 bases from V and 6 bases from J; junction bases left unmatched: 12. The germline gives CDR1 SGHRS, CDR2 YFSETQ. The CDR3 sequence: CASSPTAGGATNEQFF. The CDR3 DNA reads as TGCGCCAGCAGCCCCACGGCGGGGGGAGCGACCAATGAGCAGTTCTTC.

In its sample, this clonotype was seen a few times. The chain has TRBV19 and TRBJ2-1, with a weak D call TRBD2 (5 bases). V was clipped by 2 bases and J by 3 bases, with 8 bases between them. The CDR3 contains 14 residues. The germline CDR1 and CDR2 sequences are LNHDA and SQIVND (reference sequence). The DNA for the CDR3 is TGTGCCAGTAGTATAACGGGAAACTACAATGAGCAGTTCTTC. Its protein is CASSITGNYNEQFF.

This clonotype was observed at least ten times. The V call is TRBV5-5, the J call TRBJ2-2; a possible D gene is TRBD1 (5 bases). Deletions cut 0 bases from V and 6 bases from J, with 15 bases between. The CDR3 covers 16 residues. CDR1 and CDR2 (germline): SGHKS, YYEKEE (reference sequence). In DNA form, the CDR3 reads TGTGCCAGCAGCTTGGTCCACCGGGCAGGGTCCGGGGAGCTGTTTTTT. This encodes CASSLVHRAGSGELFF.